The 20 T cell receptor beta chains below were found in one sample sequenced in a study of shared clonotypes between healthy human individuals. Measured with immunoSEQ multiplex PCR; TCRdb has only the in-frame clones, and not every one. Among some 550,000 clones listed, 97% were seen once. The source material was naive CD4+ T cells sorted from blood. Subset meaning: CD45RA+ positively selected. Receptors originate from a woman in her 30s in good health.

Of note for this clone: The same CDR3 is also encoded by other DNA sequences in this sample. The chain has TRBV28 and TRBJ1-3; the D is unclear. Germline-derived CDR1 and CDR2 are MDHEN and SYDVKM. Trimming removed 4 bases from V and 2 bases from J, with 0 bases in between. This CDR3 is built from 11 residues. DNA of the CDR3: TGTGCCAGCAGTTCTGGAAACACCATATATTTT. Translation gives CASSSGNTIYF.

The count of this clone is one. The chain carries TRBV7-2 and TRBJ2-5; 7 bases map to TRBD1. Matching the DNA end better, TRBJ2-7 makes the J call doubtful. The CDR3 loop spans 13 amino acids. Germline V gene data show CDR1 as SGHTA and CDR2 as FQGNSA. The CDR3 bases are TGTGCCAGCAGCCGAGACAGGGCGAGCGAGCAGTACTTC. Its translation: CASSRDRASEQYF.

CDR3 in amino acids: CASSLGLAGKRGEQFF. DNA of the CDR3: TGTGCCAGCAGCTTAGGATTAGCGGGAAAGAGAGGAGAGCAGTTCTTC. The chain employs TRBV11-3 and TRBJ2-1; 8 bases match TRBD2. After removal of 1 base from V and 10 bases from J, the junction contained 12 bases not matched to a gene. The CDR3 consists of 16 residues. The germline V gene encodes CDR1 SGHNT and CDR2 YENEEA.

The DNA of the CDR3 is TGTGCCAGCAGCCAAGTGGCGGGACTAGTCACCGGGGAGCTGTTTTTT. The encoded protein is CASSQVAGLVTGELFF. The gene calls are TRBV4-2 and TRBJ2-2; 8 bases fit TRBD2. The CDR3 is 16 residues long. Germline V gene data show CDR1 as LGHNA and CDR2 as YNFKEQ. V gave up 1 base and J gave up 4 bases; unmatched junction bases: 5.

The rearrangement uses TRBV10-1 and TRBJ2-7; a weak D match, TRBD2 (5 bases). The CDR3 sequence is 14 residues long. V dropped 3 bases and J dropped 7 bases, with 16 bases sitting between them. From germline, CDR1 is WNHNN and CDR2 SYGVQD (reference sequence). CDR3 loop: CASSDNGKTGEQYF. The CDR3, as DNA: TGCGCCAGCAGTGACAACGGGAAAACTGGAGAGCAGTACTTC.

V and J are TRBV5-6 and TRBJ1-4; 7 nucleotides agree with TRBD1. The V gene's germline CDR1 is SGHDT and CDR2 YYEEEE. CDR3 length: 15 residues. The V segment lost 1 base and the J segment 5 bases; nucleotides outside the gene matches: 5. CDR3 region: CASSLWDRSNEKLFF. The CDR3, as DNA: TGTGCCAGCAGCTTGTGGGACAGATCGAATGAAAAACTGTTTTTT.

CDR3 loop: CAWGNSGTGDQPQHF. The CDR3 coding sequence is TGTGCCTGGGGAAACTCCGGGACAGGGGATCAGCCCCAGCATTTT. The chain has TRBV30 and TRBJ1-5; 10 bases agree with TRBD1. Trimming at V came to 5 bases and at J to 5 bases, leaving 9 bases not matched to a gene. The V gene's germline CDR1 is GTSNPN and CDR2 SVGIG (reference sequence). The CDR3 is 15 residues long. Full variable domain (outside the CDR3, taken from reference TRBV30 and TRBJ1-5): SQTIHQWPATLVQPVGSPLSLECTVEGTSNPNLYWYRQAAGRGLQLLFYSVGIGQISSEVPQNLSASRPQDRQFILSSKKLLLSDSGFYLCAWGNSGTGDQPQHFGDGTRLSIL.

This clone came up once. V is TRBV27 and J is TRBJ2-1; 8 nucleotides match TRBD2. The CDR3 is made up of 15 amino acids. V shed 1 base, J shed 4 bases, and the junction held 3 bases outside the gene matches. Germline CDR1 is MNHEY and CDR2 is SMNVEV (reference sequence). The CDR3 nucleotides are TGTGCCAGCAGTTTATGGACTAGCAGTTACAATGAGCAGTTCTTC. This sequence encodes CASSLWTSSYNEQFF.

The CDR3 loop is CASMRGGGNTIYF. In nucleotides, the CDR3 is TGTGCCAGCATGAGGGGTGGGGGAAACACCATATATTTT. The rearrangement uses TRBV25-1 and TRBJ1-3; TRBD1 might be the D (5 bases). The CDR3 totals 13 residues. In germline, CDR1 is MGHDK, CDR2 SYGVNS. V gave up 7 bases and J gave up 4 bases, with 11 bases separating them.

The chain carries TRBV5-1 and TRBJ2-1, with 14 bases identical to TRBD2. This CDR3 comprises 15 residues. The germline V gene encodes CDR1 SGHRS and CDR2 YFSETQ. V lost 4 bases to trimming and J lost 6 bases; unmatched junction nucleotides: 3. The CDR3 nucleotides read TGCGCCAGCAGCATGACTAGCGGGAGGGCCAATGAGCAGTTCTTC. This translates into CASSMTSGRANEQFF. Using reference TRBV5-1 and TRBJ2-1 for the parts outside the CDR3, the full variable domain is KAGVTQTPRYLIKTRGQQVTLSCSPISGHRSVSWYQQTPGQGLQFLFEYFSETQRNKGNFPGRFSGRQFSNSRSEMNVSTLELGDSALYLCASSMTSGRANEQFFGPGTRLTVL.

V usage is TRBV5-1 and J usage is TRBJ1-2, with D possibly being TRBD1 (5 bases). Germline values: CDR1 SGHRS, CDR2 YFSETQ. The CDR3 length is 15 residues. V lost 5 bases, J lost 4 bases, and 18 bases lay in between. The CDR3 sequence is CASRLGPQAIYGYTF. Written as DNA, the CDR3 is TGCGCCAGCAGGCTGGGACCTCAGGCCATCTATGGCTACACCTTC.

In DNA form, the CDR3 reads TGTGCCAGCAGTGAAATGGCCGAGGGGTCCGGGGAGCTGTTTTTT. Translation gives CASSEMAEGSGELFF. The chain has TRBV6-1 and TRBJ2-2; D is perhaps TRBD1 or TRBD2 (5 bases each). CDR1 MNHNS and CDR2 SASEGT come from the germline V gene. The CDR3 is 15 residues long. V gave up 2 bases and J gave up 6 bases, with 13 bases separating them.

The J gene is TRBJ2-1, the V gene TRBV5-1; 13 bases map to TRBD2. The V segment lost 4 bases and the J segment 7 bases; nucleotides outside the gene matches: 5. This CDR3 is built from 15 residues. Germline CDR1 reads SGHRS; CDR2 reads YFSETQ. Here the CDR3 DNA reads TGCGCCAGCAGCCCCGGGACTAGCGGGATGAATGAGCAGTTCTTC. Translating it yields CASSPGTSGMNEQFF.

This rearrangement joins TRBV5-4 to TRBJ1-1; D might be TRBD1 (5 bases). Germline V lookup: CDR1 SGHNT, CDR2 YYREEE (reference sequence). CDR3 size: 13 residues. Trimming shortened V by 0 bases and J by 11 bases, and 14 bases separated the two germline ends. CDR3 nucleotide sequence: TGTGCCAGCAGCTTGGAGGCGGGGCGAGACGCTTTCTTT. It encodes CASSLEAGRDAFF.

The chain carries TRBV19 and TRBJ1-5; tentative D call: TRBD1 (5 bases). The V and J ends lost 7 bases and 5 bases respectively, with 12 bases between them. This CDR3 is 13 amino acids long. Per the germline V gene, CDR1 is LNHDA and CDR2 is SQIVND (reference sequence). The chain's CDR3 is CASTTQGDQPQHF. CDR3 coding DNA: TGTGCCAGTACCACGCAGGGTGATCAGCCCCAGCATTTT.

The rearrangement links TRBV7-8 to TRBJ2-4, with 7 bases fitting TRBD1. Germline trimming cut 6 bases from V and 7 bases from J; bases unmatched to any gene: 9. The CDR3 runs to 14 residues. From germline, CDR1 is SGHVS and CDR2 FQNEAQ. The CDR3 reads CASRLRPGGNIQYF. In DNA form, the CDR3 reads TGTGCCAGCAGACTACGACCAGGGGGTAACATTCAGTACTTC.

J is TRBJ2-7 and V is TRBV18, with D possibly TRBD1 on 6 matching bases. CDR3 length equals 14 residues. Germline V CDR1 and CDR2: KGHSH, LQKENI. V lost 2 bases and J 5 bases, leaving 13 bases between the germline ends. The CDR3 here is CASSPKAGENEQYF. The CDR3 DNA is TGTGCCAGCTCACCAAAGGCAGGGGAGAACGAGCAGTACTTC.

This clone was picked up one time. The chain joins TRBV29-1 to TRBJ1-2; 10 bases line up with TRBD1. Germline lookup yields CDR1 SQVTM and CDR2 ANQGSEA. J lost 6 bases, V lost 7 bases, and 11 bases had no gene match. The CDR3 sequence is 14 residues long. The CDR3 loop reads CSAGDRGHVDGYTF. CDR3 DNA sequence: TGCAGCGCCGGAGACAGGGGGCATGTGGATGGCTACACCTTC.

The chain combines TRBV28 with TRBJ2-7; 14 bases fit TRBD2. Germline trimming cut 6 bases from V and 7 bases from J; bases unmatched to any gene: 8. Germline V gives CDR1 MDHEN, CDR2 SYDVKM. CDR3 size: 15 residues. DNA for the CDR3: TGTGCCAGCAGAACCGGACTAGCGGGAGGACGGGAGCAGTACTTC. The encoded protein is CASRTGLAGGREQYF.

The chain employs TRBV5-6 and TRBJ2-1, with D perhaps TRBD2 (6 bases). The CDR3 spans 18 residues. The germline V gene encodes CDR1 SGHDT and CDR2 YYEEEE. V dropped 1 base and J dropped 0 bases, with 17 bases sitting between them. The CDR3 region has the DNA TGTGCCAGCAGCTTGTCTCCGCCGGGGGTACTCTCCTACAATGAGCAGTTCTTC. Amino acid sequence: CASSLSPPGVLSYNEQFF.